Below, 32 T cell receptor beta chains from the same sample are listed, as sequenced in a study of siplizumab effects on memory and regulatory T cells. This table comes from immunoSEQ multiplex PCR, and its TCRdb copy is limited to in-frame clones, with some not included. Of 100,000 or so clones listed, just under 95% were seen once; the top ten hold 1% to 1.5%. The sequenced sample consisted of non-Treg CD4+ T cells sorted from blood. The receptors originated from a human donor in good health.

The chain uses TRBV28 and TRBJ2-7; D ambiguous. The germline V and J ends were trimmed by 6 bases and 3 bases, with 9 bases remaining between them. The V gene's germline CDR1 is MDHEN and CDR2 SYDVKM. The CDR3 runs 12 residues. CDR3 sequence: CASSGWFYEQYF. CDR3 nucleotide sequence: TGTGCCAGCAGCGGGTGGTTCTACGAGCAGTACTTC.

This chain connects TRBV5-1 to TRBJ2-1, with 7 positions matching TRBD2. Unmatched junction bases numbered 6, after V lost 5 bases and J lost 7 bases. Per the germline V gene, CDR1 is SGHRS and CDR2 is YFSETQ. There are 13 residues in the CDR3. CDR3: CASSMRESNEQFF. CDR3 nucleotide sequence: TGCGCCAGCAGTATGCGGGAGTCGAATGAGCAGTTCTTC. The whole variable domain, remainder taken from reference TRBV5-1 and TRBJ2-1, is KAGVTQTPRYLIKTRGQQVTLSCSPISGHRSVSWYQQTPGQGLQFLFEYFSETQRNKGNFPGRFSGRQFSNSRSEMNVSTLELGDSALYLCASSMRESNEQFFGPGTRLTVL.

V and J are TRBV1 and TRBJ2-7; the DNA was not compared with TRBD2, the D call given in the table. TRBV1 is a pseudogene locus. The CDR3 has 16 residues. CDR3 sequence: CTSSQDFRGFSYEQYF. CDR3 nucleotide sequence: TGCACCAGCAGCCAAGACTTTCGGGGTTTCTCCTACGAGCAGTACTTC.

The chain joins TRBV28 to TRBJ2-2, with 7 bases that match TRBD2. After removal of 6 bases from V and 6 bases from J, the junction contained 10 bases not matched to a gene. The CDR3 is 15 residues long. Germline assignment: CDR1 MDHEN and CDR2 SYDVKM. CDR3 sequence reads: CASRTAGVGAGELFF. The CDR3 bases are TGTGCCAGCAGAACCGCGGGAGTGGGCGCCGGGGAGCTGTTTTTT.

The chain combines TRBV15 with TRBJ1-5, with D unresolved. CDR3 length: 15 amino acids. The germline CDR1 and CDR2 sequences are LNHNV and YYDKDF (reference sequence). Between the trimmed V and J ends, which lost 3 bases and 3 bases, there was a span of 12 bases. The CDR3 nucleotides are TGTGCCACCAGCAGTGTTAGTTGGAACAATCAGCCCCAGCATTTT. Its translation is CATSSVSWNNQPQHF. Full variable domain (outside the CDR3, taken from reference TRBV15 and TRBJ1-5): DAMVIQNPRYQVTQFGKPVTLSCSQTLNHNVMYWYQQKSSQAPKLLFHYYDKDFNNEADTPDNFQSRRPNTSFCFLDIRSPGLGDTAMYLCATSSVSWNNQPQHFGDGTRLSIL.

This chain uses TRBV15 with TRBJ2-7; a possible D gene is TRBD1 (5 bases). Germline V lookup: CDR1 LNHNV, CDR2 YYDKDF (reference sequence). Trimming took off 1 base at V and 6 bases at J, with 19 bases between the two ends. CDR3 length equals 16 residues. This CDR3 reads CATSRVTFLQGGEQYF. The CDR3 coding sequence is TGTGCCACCAGCAGAGTCACCTTCTTGCAGGGCGGCGAGCAGTACTTC. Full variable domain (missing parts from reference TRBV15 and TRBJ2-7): DAMVIQNPRYQVTQFGKPVTLSCSQTLNHNVMYWYQQKSSQAPKLLFHYYDKDFNNEADTPDNFQSRRPNTSFCFLDIRSPGLGDTAMYLCATSRVTFLQGGEQYFGPGTRLTVT.

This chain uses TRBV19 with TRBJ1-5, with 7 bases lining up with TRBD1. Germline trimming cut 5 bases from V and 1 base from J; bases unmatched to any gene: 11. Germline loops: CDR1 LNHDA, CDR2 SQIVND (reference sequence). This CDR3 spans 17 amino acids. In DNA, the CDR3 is TGTGCCAGTAGTTGGACAGGAGGAAGGGGGAGCAATCAGCCCCAGCATTTT. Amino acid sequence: CASSWTGGRGSNQPQHF.

The CDR3 nucleotides read TGTGCCAGCAGTGGGAACGGACCTCTGACGGTCACCTTC. Its translation is CASSGNGPLTVTF. V gene TRBV2 combines with J gene TRBJ1-2; D is undetermined. Trimming removed 4 bases at V and 13 bases at J, with 19 bases between. In germline, CDR1 is SNHLY, CDR2 FYNNEI. The CDR3 has 13 amino acids.

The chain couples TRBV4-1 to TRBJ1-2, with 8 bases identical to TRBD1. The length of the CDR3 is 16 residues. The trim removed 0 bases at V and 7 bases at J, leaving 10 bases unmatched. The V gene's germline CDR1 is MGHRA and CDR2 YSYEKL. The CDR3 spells CASSQETTDRVGGYTF. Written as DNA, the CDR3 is TGCGCCAGCAGCCAAGAGACCACGGACAGGGTAGGTGGCTACACCTTC.

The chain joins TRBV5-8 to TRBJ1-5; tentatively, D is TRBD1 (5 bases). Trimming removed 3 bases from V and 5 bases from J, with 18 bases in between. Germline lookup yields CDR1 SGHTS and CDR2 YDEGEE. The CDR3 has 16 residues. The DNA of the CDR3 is TGTGCCAGCAGCTCGCTTTATGAGGGGATTGATCAGCCCCAGCATTTT. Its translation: CASSSLYEGIDQPQHF.

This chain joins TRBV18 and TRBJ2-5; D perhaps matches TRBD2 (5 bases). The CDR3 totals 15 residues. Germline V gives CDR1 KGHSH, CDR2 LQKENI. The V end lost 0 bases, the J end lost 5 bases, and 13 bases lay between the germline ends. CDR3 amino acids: CASSPPSIGVETQYF. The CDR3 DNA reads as TGTGCCAGCTCACCACCCAGTATCGGGGTCGAGACCCAGTACTTC.

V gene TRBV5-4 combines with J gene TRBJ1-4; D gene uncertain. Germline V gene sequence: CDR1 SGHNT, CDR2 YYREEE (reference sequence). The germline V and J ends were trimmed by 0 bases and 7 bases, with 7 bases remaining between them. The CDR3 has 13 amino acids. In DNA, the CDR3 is TGTGCCAGCAGCTTGGCCCGGGGTGAAAAACTGTTTTTT. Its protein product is CASSLARGEKLFF. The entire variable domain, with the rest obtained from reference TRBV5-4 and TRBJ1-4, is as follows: ETGVTQSPTHLIKTRGQQVTLRCSSQSGHNTVSWYQQALGQGPQFIFQYYREEENGRGNFPPRFSGLQFPNYSSELNVNALELDDSALYLCASSLARGEKLFFGSGTQLSVL.

CDR3 coding DNA: TGTGCCAGCAGTCCTGGGGGGGCGGGCACCGGGGAGCTGTTTTTT. Its translation: CASSPGGAGTGELFF. The chain couples TRBV28 to TRBJ2-2, with a weak D call TRBD2 (7 bases). The V gene's germline CDR1 is MDHEN and CDR2 SYDVKM. CDR3 size: 15 residues. The V and J ends lost 5 bases and 4 bases respectively, with 14 bases between them. The complete variable domain, with remaining parts taken from reference TRBV28 and TRBJ2-2, reads DVKVTQSSRYLVKRTGEKVFLECVQDMDHENMFWYRQDPGLGLRLIYFSYDVKMKEKGDIPEGYSVSREKKERFSLILESASTNQTSMYLCASSPGGAGTGELFFGEGSRLTVL.

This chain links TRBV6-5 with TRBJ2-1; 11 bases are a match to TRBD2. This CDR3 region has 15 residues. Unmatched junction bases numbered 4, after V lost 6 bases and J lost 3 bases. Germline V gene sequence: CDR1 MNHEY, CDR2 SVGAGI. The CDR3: CASSKGTSGYNEQFF. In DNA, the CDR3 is TGTGCCAGCAGCAAGGGGACTAGCGGCTACAATGAGCAGTTCTTC.

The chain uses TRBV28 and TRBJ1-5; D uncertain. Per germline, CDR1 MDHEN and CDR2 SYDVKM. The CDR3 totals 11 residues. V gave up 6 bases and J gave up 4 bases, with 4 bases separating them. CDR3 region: CASSFNQPQHF. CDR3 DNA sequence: TGTGCCAGCAGCTTTAATCAGCCCCAGCATTTT. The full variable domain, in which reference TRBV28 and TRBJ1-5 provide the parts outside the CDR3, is DVKVTQSSRYLVKRTGEKVFLECVQDMDHENMFWYRQDPGLGLRLIYFSYDVKMKEKGDIPEGYSVSREKKERFSLILESASTNQTSMYLCASSFNQPQHFGDGTRLSIL.

The CDR3 DNA is TGTGCCAGCTCACCCGCCGGGACAGGGAATTCACCCCTCCACTTT. This codes for CASSPAGTGNSPLHF. V usage is TRBV18 and J usage is TRBJ1-6, with TRBD1 matching 9 bases. Germline CDR1 is KGHSH and CDR2 is LQKENI. The CDR3 loop spans 15 amino acids. V was clipped by 3 bases and J by 7 bases; unmatched bases: 4.

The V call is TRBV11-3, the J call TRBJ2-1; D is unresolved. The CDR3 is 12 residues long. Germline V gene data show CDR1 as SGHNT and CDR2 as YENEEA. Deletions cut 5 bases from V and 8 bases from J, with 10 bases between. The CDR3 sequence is CASSGRNDEQFF. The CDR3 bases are TGTGCCAGCAGCGGCAGGAACGATGAGCAGTTCTTC. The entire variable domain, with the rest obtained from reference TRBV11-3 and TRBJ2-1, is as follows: EAGVVQSPRYKIIEKKQPVAFWCNPISGHNTLYWYLQNLGQGPELLIRYENEEAVDDSQLPKDRFSAERLKGVDSTLKIQPAELGDSAVYLCASSGRNDEQFFGPGTRLTVL.

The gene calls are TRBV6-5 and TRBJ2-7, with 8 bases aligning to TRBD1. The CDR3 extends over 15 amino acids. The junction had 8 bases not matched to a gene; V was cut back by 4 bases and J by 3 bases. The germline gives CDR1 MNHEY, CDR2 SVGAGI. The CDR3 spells CASSSFGQGVYEQYF. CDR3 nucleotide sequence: TGTGCCAGCAGTTCCTTTGGACAGGGAGTCTACGAGCAGTACTTC.

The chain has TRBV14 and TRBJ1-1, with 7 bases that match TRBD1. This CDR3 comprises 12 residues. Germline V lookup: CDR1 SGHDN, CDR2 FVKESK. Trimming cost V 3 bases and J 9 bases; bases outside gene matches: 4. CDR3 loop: CASSQGTVKAFF. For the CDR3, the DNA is TGTGCCAGCAGCCAGGGGACAGTAAAAGCTTTCTTT.

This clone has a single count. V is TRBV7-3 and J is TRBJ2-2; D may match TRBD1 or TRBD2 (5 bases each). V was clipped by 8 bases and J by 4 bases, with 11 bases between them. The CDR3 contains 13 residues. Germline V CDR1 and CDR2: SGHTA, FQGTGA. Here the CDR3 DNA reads TGTGCCAGCGTTGATGGGGGCACCGGGGAGCTGTTTTTT. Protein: CASVDGGTGELFF.

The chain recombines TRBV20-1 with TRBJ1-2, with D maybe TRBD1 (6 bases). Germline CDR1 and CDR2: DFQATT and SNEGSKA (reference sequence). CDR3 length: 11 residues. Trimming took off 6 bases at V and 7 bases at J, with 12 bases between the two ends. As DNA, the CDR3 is TGCAGTGCCCGCAGGGGTAGTGGCTACACCTTC. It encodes CSARRGSGYTF.

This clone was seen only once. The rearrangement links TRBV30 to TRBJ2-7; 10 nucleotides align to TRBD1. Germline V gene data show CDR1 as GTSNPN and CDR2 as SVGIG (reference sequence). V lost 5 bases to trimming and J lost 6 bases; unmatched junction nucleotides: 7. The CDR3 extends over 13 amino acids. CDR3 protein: CAWGTGVSGEQYF. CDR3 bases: TGTGCCTGGGGGACAGGGGTTTCGGGCGAGCAGTACTTC. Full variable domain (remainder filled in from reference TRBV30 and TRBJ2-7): SQTIHQWPATLVQPVGSPLSLECTVEGTSNPNLYWYRQAAGRGLQLLFYSVGIGQISSEVPQNLSASRPQDRQFILSSKKLLLSDSGFYLCAWGTGVSGEQYFGPGTRLTVT.

The CDR3 reads CASSVQTNTEAFF. The CDR3 coding sequence is TGTGCCAGCAGCGTACAAACGAACACTGAAGCTTTCTTT. The chain links TRBV9 to TRBJ1-1; the D is unclear. Trimming left V 1 base short and J 1 base short, with 5 bases between. The germline CDR1 and CDR2 sequences are SGDLS and YYNGEE. This CDR3 has 13 amino acids. Full variable domain (remainder filled in from reference TRBV9 and TRBJ1-1): DSGVTQTPKHLITATGQRVTLRCSPRSGDLSVYWYQQSLDQGLQFLIQYYNGEERAKGNILERFSAQQFPDLHSELNLSSLELGDSALYFCASSVQTNTEAFFGQGTRLTVV.

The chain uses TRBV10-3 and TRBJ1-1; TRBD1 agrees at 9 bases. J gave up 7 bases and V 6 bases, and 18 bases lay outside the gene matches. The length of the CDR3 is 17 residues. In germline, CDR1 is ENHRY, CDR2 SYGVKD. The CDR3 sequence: CAIRRGGQGMVTSEAFF. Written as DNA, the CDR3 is TGTGCCATCAGGAGGGGAGGACAGGGGATGGTGACGAGTGAAGCTTTCTTT.

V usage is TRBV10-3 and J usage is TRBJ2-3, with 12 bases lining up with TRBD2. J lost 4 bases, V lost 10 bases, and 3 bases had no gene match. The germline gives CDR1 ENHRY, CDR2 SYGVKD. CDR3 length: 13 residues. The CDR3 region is CASGLAGSDTQYF. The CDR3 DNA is TGTGCCAGCGGACTAGCGGGATCAGATACGCAGTATTTT.

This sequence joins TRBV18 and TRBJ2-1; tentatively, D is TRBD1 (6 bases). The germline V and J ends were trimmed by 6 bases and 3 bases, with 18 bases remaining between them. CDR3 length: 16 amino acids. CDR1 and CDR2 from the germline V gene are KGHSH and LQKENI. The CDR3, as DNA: TGTGCCAGCTCCCGACTTTGGGCACAGGGCTACAATGAGCAGTTCTTC. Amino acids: CASSRLWAQGYNEQFF.

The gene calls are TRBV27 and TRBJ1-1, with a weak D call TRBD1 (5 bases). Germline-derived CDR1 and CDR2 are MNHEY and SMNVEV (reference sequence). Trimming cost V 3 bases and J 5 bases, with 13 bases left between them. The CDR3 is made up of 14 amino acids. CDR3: CASSFRGVHTEAFF. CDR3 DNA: TGTGCCAGCAGTTTCCGAGGGGTTCATACTGAAGCTTTCTTT.

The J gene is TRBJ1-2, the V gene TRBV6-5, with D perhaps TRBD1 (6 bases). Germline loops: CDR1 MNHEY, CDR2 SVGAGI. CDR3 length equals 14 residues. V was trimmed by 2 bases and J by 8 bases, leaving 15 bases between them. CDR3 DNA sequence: TGTGCCAGCAGTTACGAGGGGACACACCGGGGCTACACCTTC. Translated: CASSYEGTHRGYTF.

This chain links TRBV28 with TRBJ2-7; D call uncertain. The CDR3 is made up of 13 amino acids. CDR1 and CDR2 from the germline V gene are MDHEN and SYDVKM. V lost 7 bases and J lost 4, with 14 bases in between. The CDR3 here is CASTPYLGYEQYF. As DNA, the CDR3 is TGTGCCAGCACCCCTTACCTCGGGTACGAGCAGTACTTC. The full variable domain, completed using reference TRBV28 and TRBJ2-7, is DVKVTQSSRYLVKRTGEKVFLECVQDMDHENMFWYRQDPGLGLRLIYFSYDVKMKEKGDIPEGYSVSREKKERFSLILESASTNQTSMYLCASTPYLGYEQYFGPGTRLTVT.

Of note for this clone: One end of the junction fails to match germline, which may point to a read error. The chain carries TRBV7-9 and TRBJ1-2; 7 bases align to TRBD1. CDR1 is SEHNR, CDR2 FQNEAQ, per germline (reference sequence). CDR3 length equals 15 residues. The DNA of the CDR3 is TGTGCCAGCAGCTTAGTAGGGGGCGTACCCTATGGCTACATCTTC. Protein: CASSLVGGVPYGYIF.

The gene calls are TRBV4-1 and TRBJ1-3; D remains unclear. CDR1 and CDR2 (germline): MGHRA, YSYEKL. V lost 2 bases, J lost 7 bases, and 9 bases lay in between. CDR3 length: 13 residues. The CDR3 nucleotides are TGCGCCAGCAGCCAAAGCGGCGGGAACACCATATATTTT. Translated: CASSQSGGNTIYF.

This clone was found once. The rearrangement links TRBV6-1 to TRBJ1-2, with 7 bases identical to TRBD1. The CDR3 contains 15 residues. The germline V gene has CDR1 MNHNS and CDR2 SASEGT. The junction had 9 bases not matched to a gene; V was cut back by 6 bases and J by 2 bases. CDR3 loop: CASRFGTATNYGYTF. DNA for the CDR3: TGTGCCAGCAGATTCGGGACAGCGACAAACTATGGCTACACCTTC.